Sequencing of this T cell receptor (beta chain) was carried out in a study of blood T cell repertoires in COVID-19. Clones were read by immunoSEQ multiplex PCR, and TCRdb kept only the in-frame ones, dropping some. The sample lists about 190,000 clones; approximately 78% were seen once. Source material: peripheral blood. The source is an elderly woman with active or convalescent COVID-19.

Here the CDR3 reads CASGGGGRQETQYF. DNA for the CDR3: TGTGCCAGCGGAGGCGGGGGGCGCCAAGAGACCCAGTACTTC. The V and J genes are TRBV28 and TRBJ2-5, with 8 bases matching TRBD2. The V segment lost 8 bases and the J segment 1 base; nucleotides outside the gene matches: 6. The CDR3 spans 14 residues. Germline V gene sequence: CDR1 MDHEN, CDR2 SYDVKM. Based on the CDR3 plus reference TRBV28 and TRBJ2-5, the full variable domain is DVKVTQSSRYLVKRTGEKVFLECVQDMDHENMFWYRQDPGLGLRLIYFSYDVKMKEKGDIPEGYSVSREKKERFSLILESASTNQTSMYLCASGGGGRQETQYFGPGTRLLVL.